This record concerns one T cell receptor beta chain sequence. The data were taken from a study of blood T cell repertoires in COVID-19. Study information: Sites across the United States, Italy and Spain contributed samples from acute and convalescent COVID-19.

Libraries were prepared by immunoSEQ multiplex PCR; TCRdb keeps only in-frame clonotypes and omits some of them. The data contain around 190,000 clones, over 80% of them singletons. Germline-derived CDR1 and CDR2 are DFQATT and SNEGSKA (reference sequence). V gave up 3 bases and J gave up 3 bases; unmatched junction bases: 5. The CDR3 consists of 13 residues. V is TRBV20-1 and J is TRBJ2-7; 7 bases line up with TRBD2. This receptor was obtained from a woman aged 25 to 45 who had been exposed to COVID-19. Material: PBMCs or T cells enriched from blood (not recorded which). Here the CDR3 reads CSASTGGNYEQYF. CDR3 in DNA: TGCAGTGCTAGTACGGGAGGCAACTACGAGCAGTACTTC.